Each of the 15 T cell receptor beta chains below was sequenced from the same sample in a study of CD8 T cells in Susac syndrome. A quantity of about 0.45 to 1 ug RNA underwent reverse transcription using random hexamers. MiXCR, applied by TCRdb to the immunoSEQ multiplex PCR reads, yields one record per CDR3 protein. The profile shows some 190,000 distinct CDR3 sequences, over 85% of them singletons. Sequencing used CD4+ T cells from PBMCs. The receptors here all came from a human donor in good health.

The chain couples TRBV9 to TRBJ1-2; 11 bases are a match to TRBD1. The junction had 7 bases not matched to a gene; V was cut back by 6 bases and J by 0 bases. The CDR3 extends over 16 amino acids. Germline V gene sequence: CDR1 SGDLS, CDR2 YYNGEE. Here the CDR3 reads CASKGTGGEANYGYTF. DNA of the CDR3: TGTGCCAGCAAGGGGACAGGGGGAGAAGCTAACTATGGCTACACCTTC.

The chain's CDR3 is CASSFFGETQYF. CDR3 sequence (DNA): TGTGCCAGCAGTTTTTTTGGAGAGACCCAGTACTTC. The rearrangement links TRBV12-3 or TRBV12-4 to TRBJ2-5; D is unresolved. V shed 3 bases and J shed 4 bases, with 6 bases lying between them. The length of the CDR3 is 12 residues.

The V and J genes are TRBV7-9 and TRBJ2-1, with TRBD1 matching 7 bases. Per germline, CDR1 SEHNR and CDR2 FQNEAQ (reference sequence). The CDR3 runs 14 residues. Losses at the gene ends were 4 bases for V and 9 bases for J; bases not matched to a gene: 9. The CDR3 here is CASSSQPGGTEQFF. Written as DNA, the CDR3 is TGTGCCAGCAGCTCCCAACCAGGGGGAACTGAGCAGTTCTTC.

The V gene is TRBV9, the J gene TRBJ2-1; TRBD1 is a possible D gene (5 bases). Germline values: CDR1 SGDLS, CDR2 YYNGEE. Deletions cut 4 bases from V and 0 bases from J, with 11 bases between. The CDR3 has 15 amino acids. DNA for the CDR3: TGTGCCAGCAGCTTTCAGACAGCCTCCTACAATGAGCAGTTCTTC. The encoded protein is CASSFQTASYNEQFF.

The chain has TRBV29-1 and TRBJ2-3; no reliable D call. The CDR3 runs to 12 residues. From germline, CDR1 is SQVTM and CDR2 ANQGSEA. Deletions cut 3 bases from V and 0 bases from J, with 4 bases between. CDR3 region: CSVETSTDTQYF. CDR3 bases: TGCAGCGTTGAGACTAGCACAGATACGCAGTATTTT.

The V call is TRBV30, the J call TRBJ1-2; 9 nucleotides align to TRBD1. CDR1 and CDR2 (germline): GTSNPN, SVGIG (reference sequence). The CDR3 totals 13 residues. V trimming: 3 bases; J trimming: 6 bases; junction bases outside the gene matches: 5. CDR3 sequence reads: CAWRNTGGDGYTF. CDR3 nucleotide sequence: TGTGCCTGGAGGAATACAGGGGGCGATGGCTACACCTTC.

The V gene is TRBV5-4, the J gene TRBJ1-1, with a weak D call TRBD1 (5 bases). Trimming left V 0 bases short and J 0 bases short, with 6 bases between. The CDR3 is 14 amino acids. Germline V gene sequence: CDR1 SGHNT, CDR2 YYREEE (reference sequence). CDR3 bases: TGTGCCAGCAGCTTGGAGGGGATGAACACTGAAGCTTTCTTT. Its translation is CASSLEGMNTEAFF.

The chain links TRBV7-2 to TRBJ2-1; unclear D gene. V lost 3 bases, J lost 7 bases, and 10 bases lay in between. CDR3 size: 13 residues. Germline lookup yields CDR1 SGHTA and CDR2 FQGNSA. CDR3 DNA sequence: TGTGCCAGCAGCTTGATGGCCGGTAATGAGCAGTTCTTC. It is translated as CASSLMAGNEQFF.

V is TRBV3-1 and J is TRBJ2-1; 11 bases are shared with TRBD2. V was clipped by 4 bases and J by 9 bases; unmatched bases: 8. Per germline, CDR1 LGHDT and CDR2 YNNKEL (reference sequence). CDR3 length: 15 amino acids. This CDR3 is CASSPFLAGGVEQFF. CDR3 DNA sequence: TGTGCCAGCAGCCCGTTCCTAGCGGGGGGCGTTGAGCAGTTCTTC.

This chain uses TRBV3-1 with TRBJ2-5; D might be TRBD2 (6 bases). V lost 0 bases and J 2 bases, leaving 13 bases between the germline ends. There are 16 residues in the CDR3. In germline, CDR1 is LGHDT, CDR2 YNNKEL (reference sequence). The CDR3: CASSQDGASAQETQYF. CDR3 bases: TGTGCCAGCAGCCAAGATGGGGCTAGCGCGCAAGAGACCCAGTACTTC.

The J gene is TRBJ2-1, the V gene TRBV7-9; either TRBD1 or TRBD2 may supply D (5 bases each). The CDR3 spans 15 residues. CDR1 is SEHNR, CDR2 FQNEAQ, per germline (reference sequence). V gave up 5 bases and J gave up 3 bases, with 14 bases separating them. The DNA for the CDR3 is TGTGCCAGCAGCCCAGGCCGGGGCTTCTACAATGAGCAGTTCTTC. Encoded protein: CASSPGRGFYNEQFF.

The rearrangement links TRBV5-1 to TRBJ1-5; possibly TRBD1 for D (6 bases). Per germline, CDR1 SGHRS and CDR2 YFSETQ. The CDR3 sequence is 14 residues long. V dropped 4 bases and J dropped 7 bases, with 15 bases sitting between them. CDR3 sequence: CASSTQGGEQPQHF. CDR3 bases: TGCGCCAGCAGCACACAAGGGGGGGAGCAGCCCCAGCATTTT. Variable domain in full (rest from reference TRBV5-1 and TRBJ1-5): KAGVTQTPRYLIKTRGQQVTLSCSPISGHRSVSWYQQTPGQGLQFLFEYFSETQRNKGNFPGRFSGRQFSNSRSEMNVSTLELGDSALYLCASSTQGGEQPQHFGDGTRLSIL.

The gene calls are TRBV14 and TRBJ1-6; 9 bases line up with TRBD1. This CDR3 has 19 amino acids. CDR1 and CDR2 (germline): SGHDN, FVKESK. V shed 1 base, J shed 3 bases, and the junction held 10 bases outside the gene matches. For the CDR3, the DNA is TGTGCCAGCAGCCAAGCCCCCGGGACAGGGTCCGGCTATAATTCACCCCTCCACTTT. Its translation: CASSQAPGTGSGYNSPLHF.

V is TRBV12-3 or TRBV12-4 and J is TRBJ1-6; maybe TRBD1 (6 bases). The CDR3 extends over 15 amino acids. Trimming took 2 bases from V and 9 from J, leaving 14 bases between them. CDR3 sequence (DNA): TGTGCCAGCAGTTTAAGAGACAGGCCGGGTTCACCCCTCCACTTT. Protein product: CASSLRDRPGSPLHF.

The gene calls are TRBV20-1 and TRBJ1-1, with a tentative D call TRBD1 (5 bases). The CDR3 runs to 15 residues. Germline loops: CDR1 DFQATT, CDR2 SNEGSKA (reference sequence). V dropped 2 bases and J dropped 1 base, with 14 bases sitting between them. The CDR3 loop reads CSARYPGRENTEAFF. The CDR3 coding sequence is TGCAGTGCTAGATATCCGGGACGGGAGAACACTGAAGCTTTCTTT.